Following are 17 T cell receptor beta chains from one sample sequenced in a study of blood T cell repertoires in COVID-19. Assay used: immunoSEQ multiplex PCR; TCRdb lists only in-frame clones, some missing. The repertoire holds about 150,000 clones, with about 85% as singletons. The sample consisted of peripheral blood. The receptors originated from a woman aged 55-70 years with COVID-19, enrolled during active disease.

The gene calls are TRBV19 and TRBJ2-3, with TRBD2 identical over 10 bases. In germline, CDR1 is LNHDA, CDR2 SQIVND (reference sequence). Germline trimming cut 1 base from V and 1 base from J; bases unmatched to any gene: 5. There are 17 residues in the CDR3. In DNA form, the CDR3 reads TGTGCCAGTAGTATAGTCGGGCTAGCGGGGGGCACAGATACGCAGTATTTT. Encoded protein: CASSIVGLAGGTDTQYF.

This sequence joins TRBV4-1 and TRBJ1-4; D is possibly TRBD1 (5 bases). The CDR3 spans 13 residues. Trimming stripped 6 bases from V and 8 bases from J, with 13 bases between. Germline assignment: CDR1 MGHRA and CDR2 YSYEKL. The CDR3 DNA reads TGCGCCAGCAGGGGTGACAGTGACGAAAAACTGTTTTTT. This sequence encodes CASRGDSDEKLFF.

J is TRBJ2-4 and V is TRBV29-1; possibly TRBD1 for D (6 bases). Per germline, CDR1 SQVTM and CDR2 ANQGSEA. This CDR3 contains 10 residues. V lost 5 bases to trimming and J lost 15 bases, with 14 bases between them. The CDR3 here is CSVTSGTLYF. CDR3 coding DNA: TGCAGCGTTACCTCGGGGACATTGTACTTC. The complete variable domain, with remaining parts taken from reference TRBV29-1 and TRBJ2-4, reads SAVISQKPSRDICQRGTSLTIQCQVDSQVTMMFWYRQQPGQSLTLIATANQGSEATYESGFVIDKFPISRPNLTFSTLTVSNMSPEDSSIYLCSVTSGTLYFGAGTRLSVL.

Only one count was recorded for this clone. The chain joins TRBV5-1 to TRBJ1-2; D might be TRBD1 (6 bases). Germline-derived CDR1 and CDR2 are SGHRS and YFSETQ. The V and J ends lost 5 bases and 8 bases respectively, with 16 bases between them. The CDR3 covers 13 residues. The CDR3 DNA is TGCGCCAGCAGTATTGGGGGGGCTATGGGCTACACCTTC. Its translation: CASSIGGAMGYTF.

A few counts support this clone. The rearrangement joins TRBV7-9 to TRBJ2-7, with TRBD1 identical over 8 bases. This CDR3 contains 15 residues. The junction had 11 bases not matched to a gene; V was cut back by 9 bases and J by 1 base. Looked up from germline, CDR1 is SEHNR and CDR2 is FQNEAQ (reference sequence). The CDR3 bases are TGTGCCAGTGCTTTTCCCGGGACAGGATCCTACGAGCAGTACTTC. The encoded protein is CASAFPGTGSYEQYF.

The chain recombines TRBV5-1 with TRBJ2-3; no firm D call. Germline assignment: CDR1 SGHRS and CDR2 YFSETQ. V was shortened by 2 bases and J by 1 base, with 11 bases between the two germline ends. CDR3 length: 15 residues. The CDR3 protein is CASSFSDLGTDTQYF. CDR3 in DNA: TGCGCCAGCAGCTTTTCTGACCTAGGCACAGATACGCAGTATTTT.

V is TRBV14 and J is TRBJ1-2; possibly TRBD1 for D (5 bases). Germline lookup yields CDR1 SGHDN and CDR2 FVKESK. This CDR3 region has 18 residues. Trimming left V 0 bases short and J 0 bases short, with 17 bases between. CDR3 sequence reads: CASSQDDLGGGANYGYTF. As DNA, the CDR3 is TGTGCCAGCAGCCAAGACGATCTCGGGGGGGGAGCTAACTATGGCTACACCTTC.

The gene calls are TRBV6-5 and TRBJ1-3, with D unclear. The CDR3 has 14 residues. V lost 0 bases and J 4 bases, leaving 7 bases between the germline ends. CDR1 is MNHEY, CDR2 SVGAGI, per germline. CDR3 protein: CASSYSKAGNTIYF. In DNA, the CDR3 is TGTGCCAGCAGTTACTCGAAAGCAGGAAACACCATATATTTT.

V gene TRBV14 combines with J gene TRBJ1-6; TRBD1 matches 8 bases. The CDR3 has 19 amino acids. Germline V gene sequence: CDR1 SGHDN, CDR2 FVKESK. Trimming removed 3 bases from V and 5 bases from J; junction bases left unmatched: 15. The CDR3 region is CASSHLSLTGGENNSPLHF. In DNA form, the CDR3 reads TGTGCCAGCAGCCATTTGTCTCTAACAGGGGGTGAGAATAATTCACCCCTCCACTTT.

This rearrangement joins TRBV7-2 to TRBJ1-4, with TRBD1 matching 7 bases. Germline assignment: CDR1 SGHTA and CDR2 FQGNSA. The CDR3 sequence is 18 residues long. After removal of 5 bases from V and 7 bases from J, the junction contained 19 bases not matched to a gene. DNA of the CDR3: TGTGCCAGCAGCGGCACGACAGGGAAACATCGAGCGGGTGAAAAACTGTTTTTT. Residues: CASSGTTGKHRAGEKLFF. The complete variable domain, with remaining parts taken from reference TRBV7-2 and TRBJ1-4, reads GAGVSQSPSNKVTEKGKDVELRCDPISGHTALYWYRQSLGQGLEFLIYFQGNSAPDKSGLPSDRFSAERTGGSVSTLTIQRTQQEDSAVYLCASSGTTGKHRAGEKLFFGSGTQLSVL.

This clone was detected only a few times. The J gene is TRBJ1-4, the V gene TRBV4-2, with 11 bases matching TRBD1. Germline V CDR1 and CDR2: LGHNA, YNFKEQ. The CDR3 contains 17 residues. Germline trimming cut 4 bases from V and 4 bases from J; bases unmatched to any gene: 8. The CDR3 loop is CASSPGQGARLNEKLFF. The CDR3 DNA is TGTGCCAGCAGCCCAGGACAGGGGGCCCGCCTTAATGAAAAACTGTTTTTT.

The chain carries TRBV5-4 and TRBJ2-3, with 10 bases identical to TRBD1. CDR1 is SGHNT and CDR2 is YYREEE in the germline V gene (reference sequence). The CDR3 loop spans 14 amino acids. V lost 4 bases, J lost 6 bases, and 5 bases stayed unmatched. In nucleotides, the CDR3 is TGTGCCAGCAGCAGGACAGGGGGTTCGGATACGCAGTATTTT. This gives the protein CASSRTGGSDTQYF.

Concerning this clone itself: Other DNA sequences in this sample translate to the same CDR3. The chain carries TRBV5-1 and TRBJ2-1, with 7 positions matching TRBD1. The CDR3 covers 14 residues. Trimming removed 0 bases from V and 3 bases from J; junction bases left unmatched: 0. Germline assignment: CDR1 SGHRS and CDR2 YFSETQ. CDR3 DNA: TGCGCCAGCAGCTTGGGGGACAGCTACAATGAGCAGTTCTTC. This gives the protein CASSLGDSYNEQFF.

The chain has TRBV9 and TRBJ2-1, with TRBD1 as a possible D gene (5 bases). Germline V gives CDR1 SGDLS, CDR2 YYNGEE. This CDR3 has 16 amino acids. The ends were cut back, 0 bases at V and 6 bases at J, with 16 bases in the middle. DNA for the CDR3: TGTGCCAGCAGCGTAGGGACACCGGTAATGGGCAATGAGCAGTTCTTC. It encodes CASSVGTPVMGNEQFF.

The V call is TRBV5-1, the J call TRBJ1-1; 8 positions agree with TRBD1. This CDR3 contains 15 residues. V was clipped by 0 bases and J by 4 bases; unmatched bases: 5. The germline CDR1 and CDR2 sequences are SGHRS and YFSETQ. The CDR3: CASSLGLDRATEAFF. CDR3 nucleotide sequence: TGCGCCAGCAGCTTGGGTCTGGACAGGGCCACTGAAGCTTTCTTT. The full variable domain, rest sourced from reference TRBV5-1 and TRBJ1-1, is KAGVTQTPRYLIKTRGQQVTLSCSPISGHRSVSWYQQTPGQGLQFLFEYFSETQRNKGNFPGRFSGRQFSNSRSEMNVSTLELGDSALYLCASSLGLDRATEAFFGQGTRLTVV.

This clone came up once. This chain uses TRBV11-2 with TRBJ2-7, with TRBD1 identical over 9 bases. The ends lost 7 bases at V and 5 bases at J; junction bases unmatched: 6. In germline, CDR1 is SGHAT, CDR2 FQNNGV. The CDR3 totals 13 residues. In DNA, the CDR3 is TGTGCCAGCATAGGGACAGGGAACCACGAGCAGTACTTC. As protein: CASIGTGNHEQYF.

Here the CDR3 reads CASSYSEGTDTQYF. The CDR3 DNA sequence: TGTGCCAGCAGTTACTCGGAGGGGACAGATACGCAGTATTTT. This sequence joins TRBV6-5 and TRBJ2-3, with a weak D call TRBD2 (6 bases). The V end lost 0 bases, the J end lost 3 bases, and 7 bases lay between the germline ends. CDR1 and CDR2 from the germline V gene are MNHEY and SVGAGI. The CDR3 loop spans 14 amino acids.